This T cell receptor (beta chain) was identified in a study of T cell clones after liver transplantation. Here immunoSEQ multiplex PCR was the method, and the copy in TCRdb shows in-frame clones only, minus some. This table holds roughly 100,000 clones, roughly four fifths found once. This clone occurred once. This CDR3 spans 17 amino acids. This TCR was recovered from a human donor who received a liver transplant. The sequenced sample was CD4+ T cells from blood, obtained before liver transplant. The rearrangement links TRBV21-1 to TRBJ1-6; TRBD1, as called in the table, went unchecked against the DNA. TRBV21-1 is termed a pseudogene. Written as DNA, the CDR3 is TGTGCCAGCAGCAAATCCCAGGGTGAGTCCTATAATTCACCCCTCCACTTT. It specifies CASSKSQGESYNSPLHF.